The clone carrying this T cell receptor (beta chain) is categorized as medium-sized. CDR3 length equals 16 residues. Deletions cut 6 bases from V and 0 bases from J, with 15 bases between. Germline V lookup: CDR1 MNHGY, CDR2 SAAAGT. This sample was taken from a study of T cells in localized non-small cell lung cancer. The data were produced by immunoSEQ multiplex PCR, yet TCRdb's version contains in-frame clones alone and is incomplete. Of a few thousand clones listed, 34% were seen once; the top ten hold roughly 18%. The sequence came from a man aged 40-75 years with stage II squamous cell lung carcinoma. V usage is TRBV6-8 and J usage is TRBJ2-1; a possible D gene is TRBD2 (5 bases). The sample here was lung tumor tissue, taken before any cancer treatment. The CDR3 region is CASSDLAGFSYNEQFF. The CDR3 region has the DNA TGTGCCAGCAGCGATTTGGCGGGTTTCTCCTACAATGAGCAGTTCTTC.